These 18 T cell receptor beta chains originate from one sample sequenced in a study of cytotoxic CD8 clonotypes in ibrutinib-treated CLL. Here immunoSEQ multiplex PCR was the method, and the copy in TCRdb shows in-frame clones only, minus some. The data contain 160,000 or so clones, more than 65% of them singletons. The specimen comprised PBMCs, sampled after 12 months of ibrutinib treatment. These receptors came from a human donor with chronic lymphocytic leukemia.

The chain couples TRBV5-4 to TRBJ2-7, with D possibly being TRBD1 (6 bases). From germline, CDR1 is SGHNT and CDR2 YYREEE (reference sequence). V shed 2 bases and J shed 7 bases, with 13 bases lying between them. The CDR3 runs to 13 residues. The CDR3 DNA reads as TGTGCCAGCAGCTTACCCAGGGGCGTGGAGCAGTACTTC. This sequence encodes CASSLPRGVEQYF.

The rearrangement links TRBV2 to TRBJ2-2; 11 nucleotides line up with TRBD1. Germline V gives CDR1 SNHLY, CDR2 FYNNEI. J gave up 7 bases and V 6 bases, and 7 bases lay outside the gene matches. This CDR3 has 15 residues. The CDR3 nucleotides are TGTGCCAGCAGCCCGGACAGGGGGCAGGGCGGGGAGCTGTTTTTT. This gives the protein CASSPDRGQGGELFF.

CDR3: CASSPRGTAYYEQYF. For the CDR3, the DNA is TGTGCCAGCTCACCACGGGGCACAGCTTACTACGAGCAGTACTTC. The gene calls are TRBV18 and TRBJ2-7, with a weak D call TRBD1 (5 bases). There are 15 residues in the CDR3. The germline V and J ends were trimmed by 1 base and 3 bases, with 13 bases remaining between them. Germline CDR1 is KGHSH and CDR2 is LQKENI. The whole variable domain, filled in from reference TRBV18 and TRBJ2-7, reads NAGVMQNPRHLVRRRGQEARLRCSPMKGHSHVYWYRQLPEEGLKFMVYLQKENIIDESGMPKERFSAEFPKEGPSILRIQQVVRGDSAAYFCASSPRGTAYYEQYFGPGTRLTVT.

This chain links TRBV18 with TRBJ1-1, with D perhaps matching TRBD1 (6 bases). Germline V gives CDR1 KGHSH, CDR2 LQKENI. This CDR3 is 12 amino acids long. The V gene lost 5 bases and the J gene lost 5 bases, with 9 bases spanning the gap. The CDR3 DNA is TGTGCCAGCTCATCCGACAGGACTGAAGCTTTCTTT. Protein sequence: CASSSDRTEAFF. Full variable domain (rest looked up from reference TRBV18 and TRBJ1-1): NAGVMQNPRHLVRRRGQEARLRCSPMKGHSHVYWYRQLPEEGLKFMVYLQKENIIDESGMPKERFSAEFPKEGPSILRIQQVVRGDSAAYFCASSSDRTEAFFGQGTRLTVV.

This clone was observed once. This chain uses TRBV19 with TRBJ2-7, with 7 bases that match TRBD1. Germline V gene lookup returns CDR1 LNHDA and CDR2 SQIVND (reference sequence). This CDR3 region has 13 residues. The V and J ends lost 9 bases and 7 bases, in that order; junction bases with no gene match: 12. CDR3 DNA: TGTGCCAGCAGCCACAGGGGAGTAAGGGAGCAGTACTTC. Its translation: CASSHRGVREQYF.

This clone has more than one count but fewer than ten. This chain uses TRBV10-3 with TRBJ1-2; perhaps TRBD1 as D (5 bases). Trimming took 8 bases from V and 4 from J, leaving 8 bases between them. The length of the CDR3 is 11 residues. Germline V CDR1 and CDR2: ENHRY, SYGVKD. Written as DNA, the CDR3 is TGTGCCATCGGGGGGGTCTATGGCTACACCTTC. It specifies CAIGGVYGYTF.

In this sample, this clone turned up once. The J gene is TRBJ2-5, the V gene TRBV18; D is ambiguous. Looked up from germline, CDR1 is KGHSH and CDR2 is LQKENI. The CDR3 covers 14 residues. The germline V and J ends were trimmed by 1 base and 2 bases, with 8 bases remaining between them. CDR3 loop: CASSPQSYQETQYF. DNA of the CDR3: TGTGCCAGCTCACCACAGTCGTATCAAGAGACCCAGTACTTC.

The J gene is TRBJ1-6, the V gene TRBV6-5; D is perhaps TRBD1 (5 bases). The V end lost 10 bases, the J end lost 0 bases, and 13 bases lay between the germline ends. The CDR3 runs 15 residues. Germline CDR1 is MNHEY and CDR2 is SVGAGI. The CDR3 DNA reads TGTGCCACCAAGGACACGATCTCCTATAATTCACCCCTCCACTTT. Protein: CATKDTISYNSPLHF.

The chain uses TRBV5-1 and TRBJ2-1; D is perhaps TRBD2 (6 bases). Per the germline V gene, CDR1 is SGHRS and CDR2 is YFSETQ. This CDR3 has 15 residues. V lost 3 bases and J lost 1, with 11 bases in between. The CDR3: CASSSGDTSYNEQFF. The CDR3 DNA reads as TGCGCCAGCAGCTCGGGGGATACATCCTACAATGAGCAGTTCTTC.

The chain has TRBV5-1 and TRBJ1-2; the D is unclear. The germline gives CDR1 SGHRS, CDR2 YFSETQ. Trimming pared 1 base from V and 6 bases from J, leaving 16 bases between. The CDR3 is 15 amino acids. The CDR3 bases are TGCGCCAGCAGCTTGAGGTGGGGTGGATCTGATGGCTACACCTTC. It translates to CASSLRWGGSDGYTF.

V usage is TRBV6-1 and J usage is TRBJ2-7, with D perhaps TRBD1 (6 bases). The V gene's germline CDR1 is MNHNS and CDR2 SASEGT. The germline V and J ends were trimmed by 2 bases and 5 bases, with 25 bases remaining between them. The CDR3 is 18 residues long. In DNA, the CDR3 is TGTGCCAGCAGTGAACGGGGCCTCGGGACACCCTTAAGCAACGAGCAGTACTTC. It encodes CASSERGLGTPLSNEQYF.

CDR3 residues: CASSQDGTGNKEKLFF. CDR3 bases: TGCGCCAGCAGCCAAGATGGAACCGGTAATAAGGAAAAACTGTTTTTT. This chain connects TRBV4-3 to TRBJ1-4, with D uncertain. Trimming shortened V by 0 bases and J by 8 bases, and 16 bases separated the two germline ends. The CDR3 sequence is 16 residues long. From germline, CDR1 is LGHNA and CDR2 YSLEER.

V is TRBV5-6 and J is TRBJ2-7, with 8 positions matching TRBD2. The germline V gene encodes CDR1 SGHDT and CDR2 YYEEEE. The junction had 7 bases not matched to a gene; V was cut back by 4 bases and J by 1 base. The CDR3 loop spans 15 amino acids. In DNA form, the CDR3 reads TGTGCCAGCAGCCAGGAGCGGGGGAGGTCCTACGAGCAGTACTTC. The encoded protein is CASSQERGRSYEQYF.

This clone was found once. V is TRBV10-3 and J is TRBJ2-5; 8 positions match TRBD2. The ends lost 4 bases at V and 3 bases at J; junction bases unmatched: 7. Germline CDR1 is ENHRY and CDR2 is SYGVKD. The CDR3 runs to 15 residues. The CDR3 here is CAISGEGLGEETQYF. The CDR3 DNA sequence: TGTGCCATCAGTGGGGAGGGACTAGGGGAAGAGACCCAGTACTTC.

The chain is built from TRBV7-8 and TRBJ2-7, with 8 bases aligning to TRBD2. The CDR3 covers 14 residues. Germline CDR1 is SGHVS and CDR2 is FQNEAQ. J lost 6 bases, V lost 4 bases, and 8 bases had no gene match. The CDR3 DNA follows: TGTGCCAGCAGCTCAAAGCGGGAGCGGGGCGAGCAGTACTTC. It is translated as CASSSKRERGEQYF.

V is TRBV18 and J is TRBJ1-3, with 10 bases matching TRBD1. V shed 3 bases, J shed 4 bases, and the junction held 9 bases outside the gene matches. The CDR3 has 17 amino acids. The germline CDR1 and CDR2 sequences are KGHSH and LQKENI. The CDR3 loop is CASSPPTGGAYGNTIYF. For the CDR3, the DNA is TGTGCCAGCTCACCCCCGACAGGGGGCGCTTACGGAAACACCATATATTTT.

The chain carries TRBV5-5 and TRBJ2-7; 11 bases fit TRBD1. The J segment lost 0 bases and the V segment lost 4 bases, leaving 3 bases of the junction unmatched. The length of the CDR3 is 15 residues. From germline, CDR1 is SGHKS and CDR2 YYEKEE (reference sequence). This CDR3 reads CASSRTGGASYEQYF. DNA of the CDR3: TGTGCCAGCAGCAGGACAGGGGGCGCCTCCTACGAGCAGTACTTC. Combining the CDR3 with reference TRBV5-5 and TRBJ2-7 gives the whole variable domain DAGVTQSPTHLIKTRGQQVTLRCSPISGHKSVSWYQQVLGQGPQFIFQYYEKEERGRGNFPDRFSARQFPNYSSELNVNALLLGDSALYLCASSRTGGASYEQYFGPGTRLTVT.

This clone was picked up one time. One end of the junction fails to match germline, which may point to a read error. This chain joins TRBV29-1 and TRBJ2-3; 12 nucleotides line up with TRBD2. CDR3 size: 11 residues. Germline-derived CDR1 and CDR2 are SQVTM and ANQGSEA. CDR3 region: CSVAASGRGQF. Here the CDR3 DNA reads TGCAGCGTTGCGGCTAGCGGGAGGGGCCAGTTT.